The clone carrying this TCR beta chain was counted only a few times. Here the CDR3 omits its conserved ending phenylalanine or tryptophan, so a read error is the likely source. This record comes from a study of T cell repertoires in cytomegalovirus infection. Study summary: TCR beta signatures that were public indicated CMV infection and matching HLA type.

Via MiXCR, TCRdb re-called the reads, giving one row per CDR3 protein. Among about 450,000 distinct CDR3 sequences listed, roughly 31% were seen once. V lost 4 bases, J lost 8 bases, and 8 bases stayed unmatched. In germline, CDR1 is SGHVS, CDR2 FNYEAQ. The CDR3 loop spans 14 amino acids. The receptor's source is a human donor in good health (CMV status not recorded). Some clones in this sample may be carry-over from other donors' samples. Sequenced input: PBMCs. The rearrangement joins TRBV7-6 to TRBJ1-5, with 7 bases fitting TRBD1. The CDR3 region has the DNA TGTGCCAGCAGCTCAGTAGGGGGCGGTGAGCCCCAGCATTGT. Translated, it gives CASSSVGGGEPQHC.